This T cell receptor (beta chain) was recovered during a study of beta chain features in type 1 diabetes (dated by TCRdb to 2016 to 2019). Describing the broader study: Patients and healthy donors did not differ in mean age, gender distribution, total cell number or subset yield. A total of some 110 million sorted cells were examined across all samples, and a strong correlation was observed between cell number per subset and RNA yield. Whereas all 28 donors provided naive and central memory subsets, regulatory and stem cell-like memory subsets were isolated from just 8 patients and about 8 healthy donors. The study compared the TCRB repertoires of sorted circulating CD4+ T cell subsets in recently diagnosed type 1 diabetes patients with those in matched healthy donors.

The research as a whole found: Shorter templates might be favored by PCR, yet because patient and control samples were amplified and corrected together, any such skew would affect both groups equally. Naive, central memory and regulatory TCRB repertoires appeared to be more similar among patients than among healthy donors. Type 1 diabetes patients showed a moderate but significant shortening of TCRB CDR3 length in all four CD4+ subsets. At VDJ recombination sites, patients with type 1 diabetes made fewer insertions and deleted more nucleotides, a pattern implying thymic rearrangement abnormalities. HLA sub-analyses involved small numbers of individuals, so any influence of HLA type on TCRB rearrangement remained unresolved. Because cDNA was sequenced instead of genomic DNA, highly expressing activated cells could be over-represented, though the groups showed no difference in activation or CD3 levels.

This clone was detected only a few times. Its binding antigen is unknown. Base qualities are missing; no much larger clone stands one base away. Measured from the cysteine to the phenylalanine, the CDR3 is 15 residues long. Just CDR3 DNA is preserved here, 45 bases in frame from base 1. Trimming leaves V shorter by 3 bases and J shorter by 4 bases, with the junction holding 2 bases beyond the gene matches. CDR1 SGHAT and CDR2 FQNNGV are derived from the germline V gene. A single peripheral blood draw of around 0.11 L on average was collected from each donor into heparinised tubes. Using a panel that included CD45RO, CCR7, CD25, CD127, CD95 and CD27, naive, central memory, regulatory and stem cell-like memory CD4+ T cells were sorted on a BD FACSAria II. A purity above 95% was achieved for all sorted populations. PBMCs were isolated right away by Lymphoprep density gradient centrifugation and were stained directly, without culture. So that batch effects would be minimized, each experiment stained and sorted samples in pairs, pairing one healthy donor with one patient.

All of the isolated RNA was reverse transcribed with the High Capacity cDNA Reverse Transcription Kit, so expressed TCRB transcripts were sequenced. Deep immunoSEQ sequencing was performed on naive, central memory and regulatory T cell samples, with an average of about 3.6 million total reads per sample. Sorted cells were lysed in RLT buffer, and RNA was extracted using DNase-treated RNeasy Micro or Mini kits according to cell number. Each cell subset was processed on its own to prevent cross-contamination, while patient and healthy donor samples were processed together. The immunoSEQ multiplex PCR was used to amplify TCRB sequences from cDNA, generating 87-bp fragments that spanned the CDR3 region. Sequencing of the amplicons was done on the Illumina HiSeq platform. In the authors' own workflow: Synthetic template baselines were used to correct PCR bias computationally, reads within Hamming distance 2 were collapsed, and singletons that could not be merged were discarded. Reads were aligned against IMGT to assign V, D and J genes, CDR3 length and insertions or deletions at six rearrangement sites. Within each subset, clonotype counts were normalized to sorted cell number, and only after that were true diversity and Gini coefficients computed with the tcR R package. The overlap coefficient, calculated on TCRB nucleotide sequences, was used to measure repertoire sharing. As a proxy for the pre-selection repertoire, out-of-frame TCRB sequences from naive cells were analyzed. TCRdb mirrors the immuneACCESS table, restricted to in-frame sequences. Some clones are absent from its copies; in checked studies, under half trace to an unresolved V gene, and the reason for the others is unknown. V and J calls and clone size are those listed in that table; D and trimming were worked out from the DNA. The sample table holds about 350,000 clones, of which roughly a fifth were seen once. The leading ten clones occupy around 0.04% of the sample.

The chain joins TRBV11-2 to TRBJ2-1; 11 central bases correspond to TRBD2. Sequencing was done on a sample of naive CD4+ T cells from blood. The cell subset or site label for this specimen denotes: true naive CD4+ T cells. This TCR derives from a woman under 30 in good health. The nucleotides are TGTGCCAGCAGCTTTAGACTAGCGGGATACAATGAGCAGTTCTTC. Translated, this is CASSFRLAGYNEQFF.